This TCR beta chain was recovered during a study of graft-versus-host responses after intestinal transplantation (dated by TCRdb to 2020 to 2023). About the investigation overall: Recipients received multivisceral, liver-intestinal, or isolated intestinal transplants. Anti-thymocyte globulin induction was given to all recipients, followed by maintenance tacrolimus and steroids for two to three years. Rather than being sequenced by the commercial service, samples from a few later patients were sequenced in-house on an Illumina MiSeq and processed with MiXCR. Donor T cell macrochimerism was defined as a peak of at least 4% donor T cells among recipient peripheral blood mononuclear cells. After intestinal transplantation, graft-versus-host and host-versus-graft alloreactive T cell clones in the graft, circulation and bone marrow were tracked using bulk TCR-beta CDR3 sequencing. Of the 20 to 30 intestinal transplant recipients enrolled in the cohort, one of whom was a retransplant, a few patients without pretransplant specimens were excluded. Alloreactive clones were identified by sequencing pre-transplant mixed lymphocyte reaction products and comparing them with unstimulated pre-transplant donor and recipient T cells. The paper as a whole reports these results and caveats: GvH clones were detected in recipient bone marrow, and some appeared earlier in ileal mucosa or blood, consistent with an intestinal mucosal origin. In the allografts of patients with donor T cell macrochimerism, GvH to HvG T cell clonal ratios were high. The relatively low number and heterogeneity of intestinal transplant patients limited the conclusions. Peak levels of circulating GvH clones were associated with declines in HvG clones early after transplant.

Trimming removed 2 bases from V and 5 bases from J, leaving 12 bases between the germline ends. Inclusive of the bounding cysteine and phenylalanine, the CDR3 is 14 residues long. The CDR3 DNA has 42 bases and is translated from base 1. The germline V gene (reference sequence) specifies MNHNY as CDR1 and SVGAGI as CDR2. Library creation used the immunoSEQ multiplex PCR assay. In most patients, genomic DNA was isolated using the Qiagen DNeasy Blood and Tissue Kit and sent frozen to Adaptive Biotechnologies for TCR sequencing. For most patients, high-throughput TCR-beta CDR3 sequencing of genomic DNA was performed by Adaptive Biotechnologies. The authors processed their data as follows. Adaptive's ImmunoSEQ software was the source of the TCR sequencing data for 15 to 20 patients, while a few other patients were processed with MiXCR and VDJtools. To correct CD4 versus CD8 sorting errors, sequences present in both subsets at a frequency ratio below 5:1 were removed. Because the origin of CDR3 nucleotide sequences shared between donor and recipient could not be assigned, those sequences were removed. At least 2-fold expansion over unstimulated cells and a minimum CFSE-low frequency of 0.002% (template counts) or 0.001% (read counts) were required for clones to be classified as alloreactive. Mappable clones were those detected in sequenced pre-transplant spleen, lymph node, or MLR CFSE-low populations of the donor or recipient. Cumulative frequency of alloreactive clones was calculated as a percentage of all sequences weighted by copy number. The clones in this table, taken by TCRdb from immuneACCESS, are in-frame only. Not every clone is retained; where verified, under half of the shortfall comes from an unresolved V gene, and the cause of the rest is unknown. The DNA was the basis for D and trimming; V, J and clone size are from that table. The sample includes approximately 100,000 clones, with more than 75% observed a single time. Jointly, the top ten make up about 0.9% of the sample.

As regards this clone: No cognate antigen has been identified for it. No base-level quality is on record; no much larger clone is a single base apart.

The sample's time point label, in plain terms: cells obtained before transplantation from donor or recipient. CD3+CD4+ and CD3+CD8+ populations were FACS-sorted from unstimulated pre-transplant donor and recipient cells taken from spleen or lymph nodes. This TCR was recovered from a human donor who received an intestinal transplant. This receptor chain uses TRBV6-6 and TRBJ1-1, with the D gene not confidently named. Sequences were derived from unstimulated CD4+ T cells sorted from spleen or lymph node cells, sampled before intestinal transplant. The DNA reads as follows: TGTGCCAGCAGTTACGAGGCGGTCGGGACTGAAGCTTTCTTT. It specifies CASSYEAVGTEAFF.